The rows below give T cell receptor beta chains drawn from one sample of a study of T-cell memory formation after mild COVID-19. MiXCR was run by TCRdb on the 5' RACE reads, yielding one entry per CDR3 protein. There are 400,000 to 500,000 distinct CDR3 sequences in the sample; roughly 18% occur only once, and 20% to 25% lies in the top ten. Source material: PBMCs or a T cell subset sorted from them (not recorded which). The receptor set was obtained from a young man who had mild COVID-19 (a few samples of this study predate the infection). Cell type and time point are not known. Both conserved end residues are part of each CDR3. D genes are given only for firm matches. For some rows the clone size is stated as once, few or many, or as a class when expanded; others skip it.

NA TRBJ1-2 NA TRBV18 TGTGCCAGCTCGACCGGGTCGGGGCCCGGCTACACCTTC CASSTGSGPGYTF
few TRBJ1-1 TRBD1 TRBV7-3 TGTGCCAGCAGCGACAGGGGTCACACTGAAGCTTTCTTT CASSDRGHTEAFF
NA TRBJ2-1 TRBD2 TRBV5-1 TGCGCCAGCAGCTTGTCTAGCGGGGGGGCTAATGAGCAGTTCTTC CASSLSSGGANEQFF
NA TRBJ1-2 NA TRBV15 TGTGCCACCAGCGGGGGACTAAGGGGCTACACCTTC CATSGGLRGYTF
NA TRBJ2-1 TRBD2 TRBV5-1 TGCGCCAGCAGCCCCGGGACTAGCGGGTCTGATGAGCAGTTCTTC CASSPGTSGSDEQFF
few TRBJ1-3 TRBD1 TRBV11-2 TGTGCCAGCTTCACGGGACAGGGAAACACCATATATTTT CASFTGQGNTIYF
few TRBJ1-5 NA TRBV15 TGTGCCACCAGCAGAGTGGCAGGGTCGATAAATCAGCCCCAGCATTTT CATSRVAGSINQPQHF
few TRBJ1-6 TRBD1 TRBV12-3/TRBV12-4 TGTGCCAGTGGGGGACAGGTGGACTCACCCCTCCACTTT CASGGQVDSPLHF
NA TRBJ2-5 TRBD2 TRBV10-3 TGTGCCATCAGTCCCTCGACTAGCGGGGTCCAAGAGACCCAGTACTTC CAISPSTSGVQETQYF
few TRBJ2-1 NA TRBV12-3/TRBV12-4 TGTGCCAGCAGTTTGGTTCAGGACAGATACAATGAGCAGTTCTTC CASSLVQDRYNEQFF
few TRBJ1-2 TRBD1 TRBV4-3 TGCGCCAGCAGCCAGAGGACAGGGTCCTTTTATGGCTACACCTTC CASSQRTGSFYGYTF
NA TRBJ2-5 TRBD1 TRBV4-3 TGCGCCAGCAGCCAAGAGGACTTCAGGCAGGGGGCAGAGACCCAGTACTTC CASSQEDFRQGAETQYF
NA TRBJ2-5 TRBD2 TRBV5-1 TGCGCCAGCAGCTTGATTTCGGGGGGGGATATTGGAGAGACCCAGTACTTC CASSLISGGDIGETQYF
few TRBJ1-1 TRBD1 TRBV5-1 TGCGCCAGCAGCTTGGGGTGGACAGGGATGAACACTGAAGCTTTCTTT CASSLGWTGMNTEAFF
few TRBJ1-1 TRBD1 TRBV29-1 TGCAGCGTGGAGGGACAGCTGAACACTGAAGCTTTCTTT CSVEGQLNTEAFF
few TRBJ1-2 NA TRBV7-2 TGTGCCAGCAGCTTAGTACCAGGGACCTATGGCTACACCTTC CASSLVPGTYGYTF
NA TRBJ1-1 NA TRBV20-1 TGCAGTGCTAGCACCGGGACAATTGGCACTGAAGCTTTCTTT CSASTGTIGTEAFF
NA TRBJ2-3 NA TRBV7-9 TGTGCCAGCAGCTTTGGGGCCTCCTTCACAGATACGCAGTATTTT CASSFGASFTDTQYF
once TRBJ2-7 TRBD2 TRBV3-1 TGTGCCAGCAGCCAAGGAGCGGGGGGTTACTACGAGCAGTACTTC CASSQGAGGYYEQYF
NA TRBJ2-7 NA TRBV27 TGTGCCAGCAGCACACAGGGAAACACCTACGAGCAGTACTTC CASSTQGNTYEQYF
few TRBJ2-5 NA TRBV5-1 TGCGCCAGCTGGGGGGCTAGCGGACCCCAAGAGACCCAGTACTTC CASWGASGPQETQYF
many TRBJ1-2 NA TRBV7-8 TGTGCCAGCAGCCCCTTGGTAGCCTCATACGGGGGCTACACCTTC CASSPLVASYGGYTF
NA TRBJ1-1 TRBD1 TRBV4-3 TGCGCCAGCAGCCAATCCCGAACAGGGGTCGAGGACACTGAAGCTTTCTTT CASSQSRTGVEDTEAFF
few TRBJ2-1 TRBD2 TRBV3-1 TGTGCCAGCAGCCAAGATATGACTAGCTATAGTAATGAGCAGTTCTTC CASSQDMTSYSNEQFF
NA TRBJ1-1 NA TRBV7-2 TGTGCCAGCAGCTTTTACGGTCAGGGGAACACTGAAGCTTTCTTT CASSFYGQGNTEAFF
many TRBJ2-3 TRBD2 TRBV5-1 TGCGCCAGCAGCTTGGAGACTAGCGGGGGCCCGGGGCATACGCAGTATTTT CASSLETSGGPGHTQYF
NA TRBJ2-1 TRBD1 TRBV5-1 TGCGCCAGCAGCAAGTTGGACAGGGTGAACAATGAGCAGTTCTTC CASSKLDRVNNEQFF
few TRBJ2-1 TRBD2 TRBV4-2 TGTGCCAGCAGCCAAGAAGCGGGGGGGCGCAATGAGCAGTTCTTC CASSQEAGGRNEQFF